These 27 T cell receptor beta chains were sequenced from one sample in a study of T-cell memory formation after mild COVID-19. Via MiXCR, TCRdb re-called the 5' RACE reads, giving one row per CDR3 protein. The table includes 400,000 or so distinct CDR3 sequences, 21% detected once. Sequenced input: PBMCs or a T cell subset sorted from them (not recorded which). These receptors all come from an adult woman who had mild COVID-19 (a few samples of this study predate the infection). Cell type and time point are not known.

For the CDR3, the DNA is TGCAGCGTTGGAGGACAGGGTCACCTCGGCTACACCTTC. Its translation: CSVGGQGHLGYTF. The gene calls are TRBV29-1 and TRBJ1-2; the match to TRBD1 covers 8 bases. Germline CDR1 and CDR2: SQVTM and ANQGSEA. The ends lost 4 bases at V and 8 bases at J; junction bases unmatched: 9. This CDR3 has 13 residues.

This clonotype occurred many times. The chain is built from TRBV7-2 and TRBJ2-1, with D unresolved. Looked up from germline, CDR1 is SGHTA and CDR2 is FQGNSA. Trimming shortened V by 6 bases and J by 6 bases, and 9 bases separated the two germline ends. The CDR3 totals 12 residues. The CDR3 region is CASSEQGNEQFF. CDR3 nucleotides: TGTGCCAGCAGTGAGCAAGGCAATGAGCAGTTCTTC.

The table lists this clonotype with a count of one. The chain links TRBV24-1 to TRBJ1-2, with D possibly TRBD1 on 5 matching bases. V lost 6 bases to trimming and J lost 6 bases, with 10 bases between them. Germline V gene data show CDR1 as KGHDR and CDR2 as SFDVKD. The CDR3 totals 12 residues. Written as DNA, the CDR3 is TGTGCCACCAGTCAAGGGGTTAATGGCTACACCTTC. This sequence encodes CATSQGVNGYTF.

Ten or more counts support this clonotype. At one end, the junction sequence differs from germline, possibly due to a read error. J is TRBJ2-1 and V is TRBV5-1, with TRBD1 identical over 7 bases. Germline V gene sequence: CDR1 SGHRS, CDR2 YFSETQ. CDR3 size: 14 residues. The CDR3 DNA reads as TGTGCCAGCAGCTTTGGGACAGATTACAATGAGCAGTTCTTC. Its translation is CASSFGTDYNEQFF.

The sample holds a few counts of this clonotype. The J gene is TRBJ2-7, the V gene TRBV5-1, with D maybe TRBD1 (6 bases). Germline V gene data show CDR1 as SGHRS and CDR2 as YFSETQ. The CDR3 consists of 14 residues. V lost 3 bases and J 3 bases, leaving 13 bases between the germline ends. CDR3 in amino acids: CASSWVPGDYEQYF. In DNA, the CDR3 is TGCGCCAGCAGCTGGGTCCCAGGGGACTACGAGCAGTACTTC.

The chain has TRBV6-5 and TRBJ1-1, with a possible D match to TRBD1 (5 bases). The CDR3 contains 14 residues. The germline CDR1 and CDR2 sequences are MNHEY and SVGAGI. V was clipped by 5 bases and J by 3 bases, with 13 bases between them. CDR3 DNA sequence: TGTGCCAGCAGTCTCCAACGGGGGGACACTGAAGCTTTCTTT. It yields the protein CASSLQRGDTEAFF.

DNA of the CDR3: TGTGCCAGCAGCCCCGGGGGAGGCCTCACCTACGAGCAGTACTTC. It yields the protein CASSPGGGLTYEQYF. This chain joins TRBV9 and TRBJ2-7; possible D gene TRBD2, 6 bases. Germline values: CDR1 SGDLS, CDR2 YYNGEE. This CDR3 comprises 15 residues. The ends were cut back, 4 bases at V and 2 bases at J, with 16 bases in the middle.

This rearrangement joins TRBV6-5 to TRBJ2-7; perhaps TRBD2 as D (6 bases). The CDR3 is 14 amino acids. Germline V gene sequence: CDR1 MNHEY, CDR2 SVGAGI. V was trimmed by 6 bases and J by 3 bases, leaving 15 bases between them. CDR3 DNA: TGTGCCAGCAGCCGGACTAACAAGCACTACGAGCAGTACTTC. Translated: CASSRTNKHYEQYF.

V usage is TRBV6-2 or TRBV6-3 and J usage is TRBJ1-4, with TRBD1 identical over 8 bases. This CDR3 region has 16 residues. Germline CDR1 reads MNHEY; CDR2 reads SVGEGT. V lost 7 bases to trimming and J lost 4 bases; unmatched junction nucleotides: 11. CDR3 bases: TGTGCCAGCACGACCCCCCGGGACAGGCTTAATGAAAAACTGTTTTTT. Its translation is CASTTPRDRLNEKLFF.

V usage is TRBV2 and J usage is TRBJ2-7; the D gene is possibly TRBD1 (6 bases). CDR1 is SNHLY and CDR2 is FYNNEI in the germline V gene. This CDR3 has 15 amino acids. V gave up 6 bases and J gave up 0 bases, with 15 bases separating them. The CDR3 spells CASRDDRYFSYEQYF. The CDR3 coding sequence is TGTGCCAGCAGAGATGACAGGTACTTCTCCTACGAGCAGTACTTC.

The chain joins TRBV29-1 to TRBJ2-3, with 9 bases matching TRBD1. The J segment lost 1 base and the V segment lost 5 bases, leaving 4 bases of the junction unmatched. Looked up from germline, CDR1 is SQVTM and CDR2 is ANQGSEA. The CDR3 extends over 14 amino acids. The CDR3 loop reads CSVSTGGRTDTQYF. The CDR3 nucleotides read TGCAGCGTTTCGACAGGGGGGCGCACAGATACGCAGTATTTT.

This clonotype has only a few counts. The chain is built from TRBV7-9 and TRBJ2-1, with 8 bases matching TRBD2. CDR1 is SEHNR and CDR2 is FQNEAQ in the germline V gene (reference sequence). V was clipped by 3 bases and J by 9 bases; unmatched bases: 16. This CDR3 has 17 residues. The CDR3 bases are TGTGCCAGCAGCTTCCCCGTAGCGGGACCCAACGACGGTGAGCAGTTCTTC. It is translated as CASSFPVAGPNDGEQFF.

Only a few counts were recorded for this clonotype. CDR3 bases: TGTGCCAGCTCACCACGGCCCAGAGGCTGGGGAGGCACCTACAATGAGCAGTTCTTC. Protein: CASSPRPRGWGGTYNEQFF. The rearrangement links TRBV18 to TRBJ2-1, with D perhaps TRBD2 (6 bases). The CDR3 has 19 residues. CDR1 and CDR2 (germline): KGHSH, LQKENI. V lost 1 base, J lost 2 bases, and 21 bases lay in between.

This clonotype was recorded a few times. The chain uses TRBV20-1 and TRBJ1-5; 8 bases align to TRBD1. The CDR3 contains 14 residues. The ends lost 2 bases at V and 4 bases at J; junction bases unmatched: 4. Germline CDR1 and CDR2: DFQATT and SNEGSKA (reference sequence). DNA of the CDR3: TGCAGTGCTAGATCTGACAGGGGAAATCAGCCCCAGCATTTT. This encodes CSARSDRGNQPQHF.

The V and J genes are TRBV4-3 and TRBJ2-3; TRBD2 agrees at 7 bases. After removal of 0 bases from V and 1 base from J, the junction contained 7 bases not matched to a gene. In germline, CDR1 is LGHNA, CDR2 YSLEER. This CDR3 has 17 amino acids. The CDR3 here is CASSQDRVAGRTDTQYF. CDR3 DNA sequence: TGCGCCAGCAGCCAAGATAGGGTAGCGGGCCGCACAGATACGCAGTATTTT.

This clonotype was observed a handful of times. The CDR3 region is CASRAENTEAFF. In nucleotides, the CDR3 is TGTGCCAGCCGGGCGGAGAACACTGAAGCTTTCTTT. The chain couples TRBV19 to TRBJ1-1; D gene unclear. Trimming removed 9 bases at V and 1 base at J, with 9 bases between. Germline-derived CDR1 and CDR2 are LNHDA and SQIVND (reference sequence). This CDR3 has 12 amino acids.

This CDR3 reads CAILRASNTGELFF. The CDR3 DNA reads TGTGCCATCCTTCGGGCCTCGAACACCGGGGAGCTGTTTTTT. This rearrangement joins TRBV10-3 to TRBJ2-2; no firm D call. V was shortened by 8 bases and J by 0 bases, with 10 bases between the two germline ends. Germline CDR1 reads ENHRY; CDR2 reads SYGVKD. The CDR3 is made up of 14 amino acids.

The rearrangement joins TRBV7-9 to TRBJ2-3, with D possibly being TRBD1 (6 bases). V gave up 3 bases and J gave up 1 base, with 14 bases separating them. Germline V CDR1 and CDR2: SEHNR, FQNEAQ (reference sequence). The CDR3 spans 16 residues. The CDR3 DNA follows: TGTGCCAGCAGCTTCATCCAGGGGCTAGGCACAGATACGCAGTATTTT. Its translation: CASSFIQGLGTDTQYF.

Only a few counts were recorded for this clonotype. The chain combines TRBV5-6 with TRBJ1-2, with 9 bases identical to TRBD1. V lost 4 bases and J lost 2; bases outside the gene matches: 6. CDR3 length: 15 amino acids. Germline lookup yields CDR1 SGHDT and CDR2 YYEEEE. CDR3 DNA sequence: TGTGCCAGCAGCACAAGGACAGGGGTGAACTATGGCTACACCTTC. It yields the protein CASSTRTGVNYGYTF.

The chain combines TRBV7-9 with TRBJ1-2; 11 positions match TRBD1. Germline V CDR1 and CDR2: SEHNR, FQNEAQ (reference sequence). The length of the CDR3 is 14 residues. Losses at the gene ends were 5 bases for V and 4 bases for J; bases not matched to a gene: 3. CDR3 region: CASSPDRGPYGYTF. For the CDR3, the DNA is TGTGCCAGCAGCCCGGACAGGGGGCCCTATGGCTACACCTTC.

In this sample, this clonotype turned up a few times. J is TRBJ1-2 and V is TRBV7-2, with 11 positions matching TRBD1. Looked up from germline, CDR1 is SGHTA and CDR2 is FQGNSA. V lost 5 bases and J lost 5; bases outside the gene matches: 10. The CDR3 extends over 16 amino acids. The CDR3 nucleotides are TGTGCCAGCAGCCTATCCAGGACAGGGGGCGCATATGGCTACACCTTC. It specifies CASSLSRTGGAYGYTF.

This chain joins TRBV6-5 and TRBJ2-7; D is perhaps TRBD2 (6 bases). V shed 6 bases and J shed 3 bases, with 18 bases lying between them. CDR3 length: 15 residues. Per the germline V gene, CDR1 is MNHEY and CDR2 is SVGAGI. The CDR3 coding sequence is TGTGCCAGCAGATTCACCGGTAGCGGAGACTACGAGCAGTACTTC. Translation: CASRFTGSGDYEQYF.

This clonotype appeared once. J is TRBJ2-1 and V is TRBV6-2 or TRBV6-3; D remains ambiguous. CDR1 and CDR2 (germline): MNHEY, SVGEGT. The CDR3 has 14 amino acids. V lost 0 bases to trimming and J lost 4 bases, with 7 bases between them. Written as DNA, the CDR3 is TGTGCCAGCAGTTACTCGGGCATTTACAATGAGCAGTTCTTC. It specifies CASSYSGIYNEQFF.

This clonotype occurred a few times. This rearrangement joins TRBV7-6 to TRBJ2-7; no clear D. The CDR3 length is 13 residues. The V and J ends lost 4 bases and 6 bases respectively, with 13 bases between them. CDR1 is SGHVS, CDR2 FNYEAQ, per germline. The CDR3 DNA reads TGTGCCAGCAGCTCCCTTCGGGTGGCCGAGCAGTACTTC. Translated, it gives CASSSLRVAEQYF.

This sequence joins TRBV20-1 and TRBJ1-1; D is uncertain. CDR1 is DFQATT and CDR2 is SNEGSKA in the germline V gene (reference sequence). V was pared by 5 bases and J by 2 bases, with 12 bases between. The CDR3 has 13 residues. The chain's CDR3 is CSAYRTDNTEAFF. The CDR3 nucleotides read TGCAGTGCTTACCGTACCGATAACACTGAAGCTTTCTTT.

This clonotype was seen a handful of times. The V and J genes are TRBV6-2 or TRBV6-3 and TRBJ2-7, with D perhaps matching TRBD1 (6 bases). The CDR3 is 12 amino acids. CDR1 MNHEY and CDR2 SVGEGT come from the germline V gene. Trimming cost V 8 bases and J 2 bases, with 10 bases left between them. This chain's CDR3 is CASHRDPYEQYF. In DNA form, the CDR3 reads TGTGCCAGCCACAGGGATCCCTACGAGCAGTACTTC.

V gene TRBV4-1 combines with J gene TRBJ1-2; 8 bases match TRBD1. The CDR3 covers 17 residues. After removal of 3 bases from V and 5 bases from J, the junction contained 14 bases not matched to a gene. Germline V gene data show CDR1 as MGHRA and CDR2 as YSYEKL. As DNA, the CDR3 is TGCGCCAGCAGCCACCCCACTTATCAGGGGGCCTCTTATGGCTACACCTTC. Translating it yields CASSHPTYQGASYGYTF.